This T cell receptor (beta chain) was identified in a study of technical replicates of blood from a handful of donors. The table came from immunoSEQ multiplex PCR; TCRdb's copy has only in-frame clones and leaves some out. The data show almost 85,000 clones, around 97% seen once. The germline V gene has CDR1 SGHRS and CDR2 YFSETQ. The CDR3 runs to 15 residues. The V segment lost 1 base and the J segment 0 bases; nucleotides outside the gene matches: 1. The source material was T cells isolated from PBMCs. The TCR was taken from a human donor in good health. The chain is built from TRBV5-1 and TRBJ2-3; 8 nucleotides match TRBD1. CDR3 DNA: TGCGCCAGCAGCTTGAGACAGGGGAGCACAGATACGCAGTATTTT. It is translated as CASSLRQGSTDTQYF. Full variable domain (rest looked up from reference TRBV5-1 and TRBJ2-3): KAGVTQTPRYLIKTRGQQVTLSCSPISGHRSVSWYQQTPGQGLQFLFEYFSETQRNKGNFPGRFSGRQFSNSRSEMNVSTLELGDSALYLCASSLRQGSTDTQYFGPGTRLTVL.